The TCR beta chain under discussion was sequenced for a study of shared clonotypes between healthy human individuals. The naive CD8 population came from CD45RO-negative cells selected for CCR7, without terminally differentiated effector memory CD45RA+ cells. V was shortened by 3 bases and J by 3 bases, with 8 bases between the two germline ends. The CDR3 length is 13 residues. Germline CDR1 SNHLY, CDR2 FYNNEI. TCRdb's copy holds only in-frame clones and misses some; the assay was immunoSEQ multiplex PCR. The sample has approximately 2,000,000 clones, 80% to 95% seen once. Input material: naive CD8+ T cells from PBMCs. This chain uses TRBV2 with TRBJ2-5, with a tentative D call TRBD1 (5 bases). The sequence came from a man aged 18-30 years in good health. Some clones in this sample may be carry-over from other donors' samples. In DNA, the CDR3 is TGTGCCAGCAGTGAGGGGCAAAAAGAGACCCAGTACTTC. Translating it yields CASSEGQKETQYF. The full variable domain, its missing parts supplied by reference TRBV2 and TRBJ2-5, is EPEVTQTPSHQVTQMGQEVILRCVPISNHLYFYWYRQILGQKVEFLVSFYNNEISEKSEIFDDQFSVERPDGSNFTLKIRSTKLEDSAMYFCASSEGQKETQYFGPGTRLLVL.